The clone carrying this T cell receptor (beta chain) was seen only a few times. The germline V gene has CDR1 ENHRY and CDR2 SYGVKD. CDR3 length equals 12 residues. The V and J ends lost 0 bases and 10 bases respectively, with 9 bases between them. This entry belongs to a study of T cells in Graves' hyperthyroidism and ophthalmopathy. Approximately 9.3 ml of fresh peripheral blood supplied the PBMCs. The CDR3 regions of TCR beta were amplified from RNA transcripts. First-round RT-PCR with HTBI primers amplified the TCR CDR3 region. TCRdb redid the calling of the multiplex PCR reads with MiXCR, one entry per CDR3 protein. The table records about 130,000 distinct CDR3 sequences, 22% of them present only once.

The origin of this receptor is a woman aged 45-65 years with Graves' hyperthyroidism that later progressed to Graves' ophthalmopathy. Sequencing used blood. This chain connects TRBV10-3 to TRBJ1-1; D is ambiguous. The CDR3 DNA follows: TGTGCCATCAGTGAGTCGCAGTCGGGAGCTTTCTTT. This encodes CAISESQSGAFF.